These 5 T cell receptor beta chains originate from one sample sequenced in a study of CD8 T cells in ankylosing spondylitis. Overall study findings and caveats: It appeared that ankylosing spondylitis blood was characterized by a TCR beta motif of eight highly homologous variants.

One entry per CDR3 protein, called by TCRdb with MiXCR from the 5' RACE reads. The sample has hundreds of thousands of distinct CDR3 sequences, 20% to 30% seen once. Their cognate antigens are unknown. Material: blood, either unsorted or a sorted T cell fraction (not recorded which). These receptors were taken from a male donor with ankylosing spondylitis.

The genes are TRBV7-8 and TRBJ1-4, with 7 bases fitting TRBD1. Germline V gene sequence: CDR1 SGHVS, CDR2 FQNEAQ. V was clipped by 5 bases and J by 3 bases; unmatched bases: 6. This CDR3 contains 15 residues. The CDR3 nucleotides read TGTGCCAGCAGCACAGGACAGGCAGCTAATGAAAAACTGTTTTTT. Its translation is CASSTGQAANEKLFF.

This rearrangement joins TRBV20-1 to TRBJ2-1; TRBD2 matches 16 bases. The CDR3 is 20 residues long. Germline CDR1 is DFQATT and CDR2 is SNEGSKA (reference sequence). Unmatched junction bases numbered 8, after V lost 0 bases and J lost 0 bases. The CDR3 sequence is CSARDPGTSGRDISYNEQFF. The DNA of the CDR3 is TGCAGTGCTAGAGATCCCGGGACTAGCGGGAGGGACATCTCCTACAATGAGCAGTTCTTC.

As concerns this clonotype: At one boundary the junction diverges from the germline segment, which might be a read error. The chain combines TRBV7-9 with TRBJ1-1; 7 bases fit TRBD1. This CDR3 has 13 residues. CDR1 is SEHNR, CDR2 FQNEAQ, per germline (reference sequence). The CDR3 is CASSRGQNNEAFF. Here the CDR3 DNA reads TGTGCCAGCAGCAGGGGACAGAACAATGAAGCTTTCTTT.

The chain employs TRBV3-1 and TRBJ2-3, with 11 bases identical to TRBD2. CDR1 is LGHDT, CDR2 YNNKEL, per germline (reference sequence). The CDR3 is made up of 13 amino acids. With V trimmed by 4 bases and J by 8 bases, 2 bases remained unmatched. The CDR3 coding sequence is TGTGCCAGCAGCCTTAGCGGGAGGGGTACGCAGTATTTT. It yields the protein CASSLSGRGTQYF.

For the CDR3, the DNA is TGTGCCAGCAGCCCCCGGCGGGCCATTTCCTACGAGCAGTACTTC. Encoded protein: CASSPRRAISYEQYF. The chain links TRBV7-8 to TRBJ2-7, with D possibly TRBD2 on 5 matching bases. CDR1 is SGHVS and CDR2 is FQNEAQ in the germline V gene. The germline V and J ends were trimmed by 5 bases and 1 base, with 15 bases remaining between them. The CDR3 contains 15 residues. The variable domain in full, completed from reference TRBV7-8 and TRBJ2-7, reads GAGVSQSPRYKVAKRGQDVALRCDPISGHVSLFWYQQALGQGPEFLTYFQNEAQLDKSGLPSDRFFAERPEGSVSTLKIQRTQQEDSAVYLCASSPRRAISYEQYFGPGTRLTVT.